A single sample is the source of the 9 T cell receptor beta chains below, sequenced in a study of spatial heterogeneity in lung cancer. Study-wide results and caveats: In tumors, expanded intratumoral alpha and beta TCR counts tracked mutation counts.

The time point is: sample taken at primary tumor resection. One entry per CDR3 protein results from TCRdb running MiXCR on the 5' RACE reads. The sample holds about 100,000 distinct CDR3 sequences; 3.5% to 5% are singletons and the top ten take 21%. Which antigens these TCRs recognize remains unknown. This specimen consisted of lung tumor tissue, obtained at surgery. These receptors originate from a male donor with early-stage non-small cell lung cancer.

In its sample, this clonotype was seen many times. The rearrangement uses TRBV12-3 or TRBV12-4 and TRBJ1-5; 7 bases line up with TRBD1. V lost 7 bases, J lost 5 bases, and 11 bases stayed unmatched. The CDR3 extends over 15 amino acids. The CDR3 DNA sequence: TGTGCCAGCACGACTTTCACCCAGGGGGATCAGCCCCAGCATTTT. Translating gives CASTTFTQGDQPQHF.

The V and J genes are TRBV4-1 and TRBJ2-7; 12 bases are a match to TRBD1. V shed 4 bases and J 6 bases; nucleotides not matched to a gene: 13. The CDR3 is made up of 17 amino acids. Per the germline V gene, CDR1 is MGHRA and CDR2 is YSYEKL. CDR3 residues: CASSLRQGQGARSEQYF. In nucleotides, the CDR3 is TGCGCCAGCAGCCTTCGTCAGGGACAGGGGGCTAGGAGCGAGCAGTACTTC.

This clonotype was picked up many times. The chain recombines TRBV7-6 with TRBJ1-1; D not resolved. The CDR3 totals 13 residues. The germline V and J ends were trimmed by 5 bases and 4 bases, with 11 bases remaining between them. Germline V CDR1 and CDR2: SGHVS, FNYEAQ. The CDR3 reads CASSRRTGTEAFF. Here the CDR3 DNA reads TGTGCCAGCAGCCGACGCACGGGCACTGAAGCTTTCTTT.

Only a few counts were recorded for this clonotype. One base away lies a much larger clone, so this may be a sequencing read error. The chain uses TRBV12-3 or TRBV12-4 and TRBJ2-7; perhaps TRBD2 as D (5 bases). Trimming removed 5 bases at V and 8 bases at J, with 10 bases between. The CDR3 is 11 amino acids. CDR3 amino acids: CASSEGEKQYF. The CDR3 DNA sequence: TGTGCCAGCAGTGAGGGCGAGAAGCAGTACTTC.

There are many counts of this clonotype. The CDR3 region has the DNA TGTGCCAGCAGTTACTCCGGAGGGTCGGGAGAGACCCAGTACTTC. Translated: CASSYSGGSGETQYF. The V and J genes are TRBV6-5 and TRBJ2-5, with D possibly TRBD2 on 6 matching bases. Trimming stripped 0 bases from V and 4 bases from J, with 12 bases between. The CDR3 loop spans 15 amino acids. CDR1 and CDR2 (germline): MNHEY, SVGAGI.

At least ten counts were recorded for this clonotype. The V call is TRBV12-3 or TRBV12-4, the J call TRBJ2-3; D tentatively reads TRBD1 or TRBD2 (6 bases each). This CDR3 comprises 14 residues. The V and J ends lost 7 bases and 6 bases respectively, with 17 bases between them. CDR3 coding DNA: TGTGCCAGCACGGATTGGGGGGCCGGGGATACGCAGTATTTT. Translation: CASTDWGAGDTQYF.

This clonotype was counted at least ten times. The rearrangement uses TRBV7-9 and TRBJ2-1; 9 bases fit TRBD2. V lost 4 bases, J lost 10 bases, and 8 bases stayed unmatched. There are 14 residues in the CDR3. Germline assignment: CDR1 SEHNR and CDR2 FQNEAQ (reference sequence). This CDR3 is CASSSKRGDIEQFF. CDR3 bases: TGTGCCAGCAGCTCGAAGCGGGGGGACATCGAGCAGTTCTTC.

This clonotype was seen many times. The chain employs TRBV5-1 and TRBJ2-5, with D possibly being TRBD2 (5 bases). Per germline, CDR1 SGHRS and CDR2 YFSETQ. Trimming cost V 0 bases and J 8 bases, with 17 bases left between them. The CDR3 totals 15 residues. For the CDR3, the DNA is TGCGCCAGCAGCTTGGGGACGGACTTATGGGATACCCAGTACTTC. Its protein is CASSLGTDLWDTQYF.

The table lists this clonotype with many counts. The chain recombines TRBV28 with TRBJ2-5; the D gene could be TRBD1 or TRBD2 (5 bases each). The V end lost 3 bases, the J end lost 3 bases, and 14 bases lay between the germline ends. Germline V gives CDR1 MDHEN, CDR2 SYDVKM. This CDR3 comprises 15 residues. Written as DNA, the CDR3 is TGTGCCAGCAGTTTCTTTCGGGGACGGGAAGAGACCCAGTACTTC. This gives the protein CASSFFRGREETQYF. The whole variable domain, remainder taken from reference TRBV28 and TRBJ2-5, is DVKVTQSSRYLVKRTGEKVFLECVQDMDHENMFWYRQDPGLGLRLIYFSYDVKMKEKGDIPEGYSVSREKKERFSLILESASTNQTSMYLCASSFFRGREETQYFGPGTRLLVL.